This T cell receptor beta chain was retrieved from a study of siplizumab effects on memory and regulatory T cells. Some 9.7 x 10^4 TCR templates were assayed per sample. Method: immunoSEQ multiplex PCR; TCRdb's copy keeps in-frame clones and lacks some. This table has approximately 90,000 clones, about 94% appearing once. This CDR3 has 13 amino acids. CDR1 is SQVTM and CDR2 is ANQGSEA in the germline V gene. V was shortened by 6 bases and J by 2 bases, with 14 bases between the two germline ends. Findings and limits, study-wide: Proliferating Tregs' suppressive function in siplizumab cultures went unconfirmed. Both greater diversity than memory cells and a major contribution to the alloresponse seemed to characterize naive T cells.

A word on this clone: Its antigen is undetermined.

The TCR originated in a human donor in good health. The sample comprised non-Treg CD4+ T cells sorted from blood. V usage is TRBV29-1 and J usage is TRBJ2-7, with a tentative D call TRBD2 (6 bases). CDR3 sequence: CSVGDGSAYEQYF. The CDR3 DNA reads TGCAGCGTGGGGGACGGGAGCGCCTACGAGCAGTACTTC.